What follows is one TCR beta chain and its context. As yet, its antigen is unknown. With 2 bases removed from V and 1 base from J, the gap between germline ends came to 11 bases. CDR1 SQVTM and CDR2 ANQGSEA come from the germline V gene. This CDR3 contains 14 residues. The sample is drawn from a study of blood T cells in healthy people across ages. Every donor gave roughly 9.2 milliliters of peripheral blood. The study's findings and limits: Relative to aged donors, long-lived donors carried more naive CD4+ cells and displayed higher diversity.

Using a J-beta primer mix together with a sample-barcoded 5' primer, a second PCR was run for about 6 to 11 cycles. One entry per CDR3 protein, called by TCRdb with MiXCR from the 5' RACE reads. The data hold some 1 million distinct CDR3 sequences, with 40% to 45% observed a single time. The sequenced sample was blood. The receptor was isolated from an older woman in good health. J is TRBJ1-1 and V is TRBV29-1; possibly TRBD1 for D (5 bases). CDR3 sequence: CSVERGHSNTEAFF. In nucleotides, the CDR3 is TGCAGCGTTGAAAGGGGCCATTCGAACACTGAAGCTTTCTTT. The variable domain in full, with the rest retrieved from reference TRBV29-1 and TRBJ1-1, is SAVISQKPSRDICQRGTSLTIQCQVDSQVTMMFWYRQQPGQSLTLIATANQGSEATYESGFVIDKFPISRPNLTFSTLTVSNMSPEDSSIYLCSVERGHSNTEAFFGQGTRLTVV.